The 22 T cell receptor beta chains in this list originate from one sample, sequenced in a study of T-cell reconstitution after alpha-beta-depleted transplantation in children. TCRbeta library preparation incorporated unique molecular identifiers. In TCRdb, the PCR reads were re-called with MiXCR into one record per CDR3 protein. The sample has some 72,000 distinct CDR3 sequences, around 7.9% seen once. This specimen consisted of PBMCs from the stem cell graft donor, obtained from the stem cell graft. The receptor set was obtained from a human donor who donated a stem cell graft to a child with acute lymphoblastic leukemia.

This clonotype was counted at least ten times. The V gene is TRBV20-1, the J gene TRBJ1-2, with D perhaps matching TRBD1 (5 bases). The germline gives CDR1 DFQATT, CDR2 SNEGSKA (reference sequence). Trimming removed 7 bases from V and 7 bases from J, with 7 bases in between. The CDR3 has 9 amino acids. This CDR3 is CSVGAGYTF. CDR3 coding DNA: TGCAGTGTAGGGGCTGGCTACACCTTC.

Ten or more counts support this clonotype. The chain joins TRBV7-2 to TRBJ2-5, with 7 bases fitting TRBD2. The CDR3 runs to 17 residues. CDR1 is SGHTA, CDR2 FQGNSA, per germline. With V trimmed by 3 bases and J by 3 bases, 13 bases remained unmatched. DNA of the CDR3: TGTGCCAGCAGCTTTACCCTTGGCGGGAGCAGGGAAGAGACCCAGTACTTC. Residues: CASSFTLGGSREETQYF.

The chain carries TRBV20-1 and TRBJ2-7; tentatively, D is TRBD2 (6 bases). V lost 0 bases and J 6 bases, leaving 15 bases between the germline ends. CDR3 length: 14 residues. Germline lookup yields CDR1 DFQATT and CDR2 SNEGSKA (reference sequence). The CDR3 DNA sequence: TGCAGTGCTAGAGAACCGGGAGAGGGCCTCGAGCAGTACTTC. Translating it yields CSAREPGEGLEQYF.

This clonotype was observed at least ten times. The J gene is TRBJ1-1, the V gene TRBV12-5, with D unresolved. The length of the CDR3 is 12 residues. Germline CDR1 reads LGHNT; CDR2 reads FRNRAP. V dropped 8 bases and J dropped 4 bases, with 11 bases sitting between them. The CDR3 spells CASYRGSTEAFF. In nucleotides, the CDR3 is TGTGCTAGTTATCGAGGGAGCACTGAAGCTTTCTTT. Filled out from reference TRBV12-5 and TRBJ1-1, the complete variable domain reads DARVTQTPRHKVTEMGQEVTMRCQPILGHNTVFWYRQTMMQGLELLAYFRNRAPLDDSGMPKDRFSAEMPDATLATLKIQPSEPRDSAVYFCASYRGSTEAFFGQGTRLTVV.

Ten or more counts support this clonotype. The chain's CDR3 is CSARPGPTSGNTIYF. The CDR3 bases are TGCAGTGCTAGGCCCGGACCGACCTCTGGAAACACCATATATTTT. The rearrangement links TRBV20-1 to TRBJ1-3, with unresolved D. Germline lookup yields CDR1 DFQATT and CDR2 SNEGSKA (reference sequence). This CDR3 comprises 15 residues. The V end lost 3 bases, the J end lost 0 bases, and 12 bases lay between the germline ends.

This clonotype appeared once. The chain is built from TRBV12-3 or TRBV12-4 and TRBJ2-3; D unclear. The CDR3 extends over 15 amino acids. Trimming cost V 3 bases and J 2 bases, with 12 bases left between them. CDR3 DNA sequence: TGTGCCAGCAGTTTTGACACGCTCGTCACAGATACGCAGTATTTT. This sequence encodes CASSFDTLVTDTQYF.

This clonotype was counted at least ten times. The genes are TRBV5-6 and TRBJ2-2, with a possible D match to TRBD2 (5 bases). Trimming took 4 bases from V and 5 from J, leaving 24 bases between them. Germline CDR1 is SGHDT and CDR2 is YYEEEE. This CDR3 is built from 18 residues. CDR3 residues: CASSPRGKGRSRTGELFF. In DNA form, the CDR3 reads TGTGCCAGCAGCCCGAGAGGGAAAGGCAGAAGTCGGACCGGGGAGCTGTTTTTT.

This clonotype was observed a few times. The gene calls are TRBV27 and TRBJ1-1, with a tentative D call TRBD1 (6 bases). CDR1 MNHEY and CDR2 SMNVEV come from the germline V gene (reference sequence). The CDR3 consists of 14 residues. V was pared by 2 bases and J by 4 bases, with 11 bases between. CDR3: CASSLGGFATEAFF. The CDR3 nucleotides read TGTGCCAGCAGTTTAGGGGGCTTCGCCACTGAAGCTTTCTTT.

This clonotype was seen a few times. The rearrangement links TRBV11-2 to TRBJ2-5, with 10 positions matching TRBD2. The CDR3 totals 16 residues. V gave up 2 bases and J gave up 4 bases; unmatched junction bases: 7. Germline V CDR1 and CDR2: SGHAT, FQNNGV. The CDR3 loop is CASSLLTSGRGETQYF. Written as DNA, the CDR3 is TGTGCCAGCAGCTTACTGACGAGCGGGAGGGGAGAGACCCAGTACTTC.

This clonotype was counted at least ten times. V usage is TRBV6-5 and J usage is TRBJ2-2; possibly TRBD1 or TRBD2 for D (7 bases each). Germline V gene lookup returns CDR1 MNHEY and CDR2 SVGAGI. This CDR3 region has 17 residues. V lost 6 bases to trimming and J lost 7 bases, with 24 bases between them. The CDR3 loop reads CASSSPRQGGRSGELFF. DNA of the CDR3: TGTGCCAGCAGCTCCCCCCGACAGGGAGGGCGAAGCGGGGAGCTGTTTTTT.

This clonotype was detected ten times or more. This chain uses TRBV6-2 or TRBV6-3 with TRBJ2-5; D unclear. Trimming cost V 6 bases and J 3 bases, with 11 bases left between them. The CDR3 runs 13 residues. CDR1 is MNHEY and CDR2 is SVGEGT in the germline V gene. CDR3 region: CASSSSVEETQYF. The CDR3 nucleotides read TGTGCCAGCAGCAGTTCGGTAGAAGAGACCCAGTACTTC.

This clonotype has at least ten counts. In DNA form, the CDR3 reads TGTGCCAGCAGTCCCGGGTCTTACACTGAAGCTTTCTTT. It yields the protein CASSPGSYTEAFF. The V call is TRBV12-3 or TRBV12-4, the J call TRBJ1-1; unclear D gene. Trimming left V 5 bases short and J 3 bases short, with 10 bases between. This CDR3 region has 13 residues.

This clonotype was detected ten times or more. The chain joins TRBV20-1 to TRBJ1-1, with D tentatively TRBD1 (6 bases). Germline lookup yields CDR1 DFQATT and CDR2 SNEGSKA (reference sequence). CDR3 length: 12 residues. Between the trimmed V and J ends, which lost 6 bases and 7 bases, there was a span of 15 bases. The CDR3 sequence is CSATTGFGEAFF. The CDR3, as DNA: TGCAGTGCAACCACAGGGTTTGGTGAAGCTTTCTTT.

This clonotype was found many times. This chain uses TRBV28 with TRBJ2-2; D unresolved. The CDR3 sequence is 13 residues long. Germline CDR1 reads MDHEN; CDR2 reads SYDVKM. V was clipped by 6 bases and J by 6 bases, with 11 bases between them. The CDR3 protein is CASRGKAAGELFF. The CDR3 bases are TGTGCCAGCAGAGGGAAGGCGGCCGGGGAGCTGTTTTTT.

This rearrangement joins TRBV27 to TRBJ1-5; a weak D match, TRBD1 (6 bases). The germline gives CDR1 MNHEY, CDR2 SMNVEV (reference sequence). The CDR3 is made up of 16 amino acids. Trimming removed 9 bases at V and 0 bases at J, with 18 bases between. CDR3 in amino acids: CASSKTGRGSNQPQHF. The CDR3 nucleotides are TGTGCCAGTAGTAAGACAGGAAGAGGTAGCAATCAGCCCCAGCATTTT.

In its sample, this clonotype was seen a few times. The chain joins TRBV18 to TRBJ2-2; 7 nucleotides match TRBD1. CDR1 is KGHSH, CDR2 LQKENI, per germline. This CDR3 spans 15 amino acids. Trimming at V came to 3 bases and at J to 4 bases, leaving 5 bases not matched to a gene. The CDR3, as DNA: TGTGCCAGCTCACCGACGACAGGGCGCACCGGGGAGCTGTTTTTT. The encoded protein is CASSPTTGRTGELFF. Full variable domain (outside the CDR3, taken from reference TRBV18 and TRBJ2-2): NAGVMQNPRHLVRRRGQEARLRCSPMKGHSHVYWYRQLPEEGLKFMVYLQKENIIDESGMPKERFSAEFPKEGPSILRIQQVVRGDSAAYFCASSPTTGRTGELFFGEGSRLTVL.

The chain employs TRBV28 and TRBJ2-7; D gene ambiguous. Germline lookup yields CDR1 MDHEN and CDR2 SYDVKM. The CDR3 length is 11 residues. The V and J ends lost 6 bases and 6 bases respectively, with 9 bases between them. In DNA form, the CDR3 reads TGTGCCAGCAGCCAAGGGCGCGAGCAGTACTTC. Its translation: CASSQGREQYF.

This clonotype was found many times. V and J are TRBV24-1 and TRBJ1-1; D may be TRBD1 (6 bases). The CDR3 sequence is 13 residues long. Trimming cost V 9 bases and J 2 bases, with 12 bases left between them. Germline V gives CDR1 KGHDR, CDR2 SFDVKD. The CDR3: CATADSTNTEAFF. Written as DNA, the CDR3 is TGTGCCACCGCGGACAGTACCAACACTGAAGCTTTCTTT.

This clonotype has a count of ten or more. This chain links TRBV12-3 or TRBV12-4 with TRBJ2-7; 7 nucleotides align to TRBD1. The CDR3 totals 16 residues. Germline trimming cut 3 bases from V and 2 bases from J; bases unmatched to any gene: 10. CDR3 loop: CASSFIAGTEPYEQYF. The CDR3 bases are TGTGCCAGCAGTTTCATAGCCGGGACAGAGCCCTACGAGCAGTACTTC.

J is TRBJ1-5 and V is TRBV15; possible D gene TRBD1, 6 bases. The CDR3 runs to 15 residues. V was pared by 2 bases and J by 3 bases, with 11 bases between. Per the germline V gene, CDR1 is LNHNV and CDR2 is YYDKDF (reference sequence). The CDR3 DNA reads TGTGCCACCAGCAGATCAGGACAGAACAATCAGCCCCAGCATTTT. Amino acid sequence: CATSRSGQNNQPQHF. Full variable domain (remainder filled in from reference TRBV15 and TRBJ1-5): DAMVIQNPRYQVTQFGKPVTLSCSQTLNHNVMYWYQQKSSQAPKLLFHYYDKDFNNEADTPDNFQSRRPNTSFCFLDIRSPGLGDTAMYLCATSRSGQNNQPQHFGDGTRLSIL.

This clonotype was detected a few times. One junction end disagrees with the germline gene, perhaps due to a read error. The rearrangement links TRBV19 to TRBJ2-7; 7 bases are shared with TRBD1. This CDR3 region has 14 residues. Germline V gives CDR1 LNHDA, CDR2 SQIVND (reference sequence). The DNA for the CDR3 is TGTGCCAGTAGTCCCCATGGAGGACAGGCTCAGCAGTACTTT. Protein: CASSPHGGQAQQYF.

This clonotype was observed many times. The chain recombines TRBV20-1 with TRBJ2-5, with 7 bases fitting TRBD2. With V trimmed by 6 bases and J by 4 bases, 14 bases remained unmatched. Germline assignment: CDR1 DFQATT and CDR2 SNEGSKA (reference sequence). CDR3 size: 15 residues. The CDR3 coding sequence is TGCAGTGCCAGCACCCCGGCCGGGACTATAGAGACCCAGTACTTC. This gives the protein CSASTPAGTIETQYF.